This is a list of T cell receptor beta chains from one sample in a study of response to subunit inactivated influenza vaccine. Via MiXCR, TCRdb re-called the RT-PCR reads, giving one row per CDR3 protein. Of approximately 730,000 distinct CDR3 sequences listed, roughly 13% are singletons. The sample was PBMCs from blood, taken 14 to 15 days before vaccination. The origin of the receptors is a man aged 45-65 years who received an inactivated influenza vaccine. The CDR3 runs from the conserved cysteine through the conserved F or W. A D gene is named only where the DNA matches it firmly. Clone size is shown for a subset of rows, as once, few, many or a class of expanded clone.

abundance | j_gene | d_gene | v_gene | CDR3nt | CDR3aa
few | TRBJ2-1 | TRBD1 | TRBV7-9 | TGTGCCAGCAGCTCACTCCCCGGACAGGCTTCCTACAATGAGCAGTTCTTC | CASSSLPGQASYNEQFF
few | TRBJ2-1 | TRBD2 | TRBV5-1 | TGCGCCAGCAGCTTCAGAGCGGGGAGGGATGAGCAGTTCTTC | CASSFRAGRDEQFF
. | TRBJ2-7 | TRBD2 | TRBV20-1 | TGCAGTGCTAGATCTGCGGGGGCGGGAGGGAAATACGAGCAGTACTTC | CSARSAGAGGKYEQYF
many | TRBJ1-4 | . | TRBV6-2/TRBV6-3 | TGTGCCAGCAGTTCGACGAGAGGGCGGACCACAACTAATGAAAAACTGTTTTTT | CASSSTRGRTTTNEKLFF
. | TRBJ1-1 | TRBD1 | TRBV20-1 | TGCAGTGCTAGAGGCCAGAACAGGGGTTATATTGTTGCTTTCTTT | CSARGQNRGYIVAFF
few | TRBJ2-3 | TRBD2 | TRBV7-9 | TGTGCCAGCGAGGGGCGGGGGGGGAACACAGATACGCAGTATTTT | CASEGRGGNTDTQYF
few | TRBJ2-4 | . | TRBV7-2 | TGTGCCAGCAGCTTAGAGTTCGATGGAGCCAAAAACATTCAGTACTTC | CASSLEFDGAKNIQYF
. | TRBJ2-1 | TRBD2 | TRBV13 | TGTGCCAGCAGCTTAATCCAGACTTTTCTAGCGGGAGGGCCAAACAATGAGCAGTTCTTC | CASSLIQTFLAGGPNNEQFF
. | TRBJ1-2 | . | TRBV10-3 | TGTGCCATCAGTGAACACAGACGGAACTATGGCTACACCTTC | CAISEHRRNYGYTF
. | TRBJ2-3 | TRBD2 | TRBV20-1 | TGCAGTGCTACCGGACTAGCGGGGAGCACAGATACGCAGTATTTT | CSATGLAGSTDTQYF
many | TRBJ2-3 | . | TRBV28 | TGTGCCAGCAGCTTCACAGGGATTTTCGGGACAGATACGCAGTATTTT | CASSFTGIFGTDTQYF
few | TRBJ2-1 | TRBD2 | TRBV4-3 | TGCGCCAGCAGCCAGGGACTAGCGGGAGGTACTGAGCAGTTCTTC | CASSQGLAGGTEQFF
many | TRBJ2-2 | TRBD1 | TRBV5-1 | TGTGCCAGCAGCCGGACAGGGAACACCGGGGAGCTGTTTTTT | CASSRTGNTGELFF
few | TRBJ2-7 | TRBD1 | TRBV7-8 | TGTGCCAGCAGCCGATCTCCGGGACAGACTACCTACGAGCAGTACTTC | CASSRSPGQTTYEQYF
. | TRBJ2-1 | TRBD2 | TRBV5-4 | TGTGCCAGCAGCTCTAGCGGTTACAATGAGCAGTTCTTC | CASSSSGYNEQFF
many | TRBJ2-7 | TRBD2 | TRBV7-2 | TGTGCCAGCAGTTTAGCAGCGGGAGAACTCTACGAGCAGTACTTC | CASSLAAGELYEQYF
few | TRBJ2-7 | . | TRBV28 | TGTGCCAGCAATTCAAATTACGAGCAGTACTTC | CASNSNYEQYF
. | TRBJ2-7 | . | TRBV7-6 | TGTGCCAGCAGCCCTCGACAGTGGGTAGTGTGGGAGCAGTACTTC | CASSPRQWVVWEQYF
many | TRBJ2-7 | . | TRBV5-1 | TGCGCCAGCAGCTTGGGAGGGAGTGGGTATGACGAGCAGTACTTC | CASSLGGSGYDEQYF
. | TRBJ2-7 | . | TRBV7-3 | TGTGCCAGCAGCCTCGGGGTTCTCGGTGAGCAGTACTTC | CASSLGVLGEQYF
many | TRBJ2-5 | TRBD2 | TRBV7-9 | TGTGCCAGCAGCTTCAGCGGGGGGGTACAAGAGACCCAGTACTTC | CASSFSGGVQETQYF
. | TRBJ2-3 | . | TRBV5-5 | TGTGCCAGCAGCCCGCCGGCCAGCACAGATACGCAGTATTTT | CASSPPASTDTQYF
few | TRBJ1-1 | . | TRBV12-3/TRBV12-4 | TGTGCCAGCAGTTTACAGGGCGGCGCGAACACTGAAGCTTTCTTT | CASSLQGGANTEAFF
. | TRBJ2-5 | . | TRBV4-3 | TGCGCCAGCAGCCCTAGAGCCTCAGGGTTCGGAGAGACCCAGTACTTC | CASSPRASGFGETQYF
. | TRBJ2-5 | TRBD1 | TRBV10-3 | TGTGCCATCAGTGAGTCCGACAGGGGGGAGACCCAGTACTTC | CAISESDRGETQYF
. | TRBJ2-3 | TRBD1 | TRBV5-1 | TGCGCCAGCAGCGTAGGACAGGCGGCAGATACGCAGTATTTT | CASSVGQAADTQYF
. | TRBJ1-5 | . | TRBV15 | TGTGCCACCAGCGAGTACAGTAGCAATCAGCCCCAGCATTTT | CATSEYSSNQPQHF
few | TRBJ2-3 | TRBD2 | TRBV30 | TGTGCCTGGGGGCCGGGGGGGACGGCGTTCACAGATACGCAGTATTTT | CAWGPGGTAFTDTQYF
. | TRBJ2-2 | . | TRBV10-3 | TGTGCCATCAGTGAAGAGAACACCGGGGAGCTGTTTTTT | CAISEENTGELFF
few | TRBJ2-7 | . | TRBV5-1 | TGCGCCAGCTGCCAGGATAATAACCCCCGGGGTGAGCAGTACTTC | CASCQDNNPRGEQYF
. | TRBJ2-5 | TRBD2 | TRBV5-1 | TGCGCCAGCAGCTTTCGCGGGGGGTCGGCAGGAGAGACCCAGTACTTC | CASSFRGGSAGETQYF
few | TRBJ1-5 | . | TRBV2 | TGTGCCAGCAGTTTCAGCCCAGGGGGCAATCAGCCCCAGCATTTT | CASSFSPGGNQPQHF
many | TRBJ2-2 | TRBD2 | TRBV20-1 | TGCAGTGCTAGAGATGCGGGACTAGCGAACACCGGGGAGCTGTTTTTT | CSARDAGLANTGELFF
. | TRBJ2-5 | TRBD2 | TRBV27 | TGTGCCAGCAGCCGGACTAGCGGGAGTGGTTTGAAGACCCAGTACTTC | CASSRTSGSGLKTQYF
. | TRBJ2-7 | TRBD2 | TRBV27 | TGTGCCAGCAGTCCTACTAGCGTAGCAGCCTACGAGCAGTACTTC | CASSPTSVAAYEQYF
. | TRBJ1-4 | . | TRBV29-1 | TGCAGCGTTGGACAGCCCGATGAAAAACTGTTTTTT | CSVGQPDEKLFF
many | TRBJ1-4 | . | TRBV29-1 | TGCAGCGTCCGATCGGGCGAAAAACTGTTTTTT | CSVRSGEKLFF
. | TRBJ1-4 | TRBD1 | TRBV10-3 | TGTGCCATCTCCGACAGGGGGGATGAAAAACTGTTTTTT | CAISDRGDEKLFF
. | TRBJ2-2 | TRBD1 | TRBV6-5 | TGTGCCAGCAGTTACTCGGGCAGGGGGCTGGTAACCGGGGAGCTGTTTTTT | CASSYSGRGLVTGELFF
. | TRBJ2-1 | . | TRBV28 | TGTGCCAGCAGTTCCTGGACTAACTCCTACAATGAGCAGTTCTTC | CASSSWTNSYNEQFF